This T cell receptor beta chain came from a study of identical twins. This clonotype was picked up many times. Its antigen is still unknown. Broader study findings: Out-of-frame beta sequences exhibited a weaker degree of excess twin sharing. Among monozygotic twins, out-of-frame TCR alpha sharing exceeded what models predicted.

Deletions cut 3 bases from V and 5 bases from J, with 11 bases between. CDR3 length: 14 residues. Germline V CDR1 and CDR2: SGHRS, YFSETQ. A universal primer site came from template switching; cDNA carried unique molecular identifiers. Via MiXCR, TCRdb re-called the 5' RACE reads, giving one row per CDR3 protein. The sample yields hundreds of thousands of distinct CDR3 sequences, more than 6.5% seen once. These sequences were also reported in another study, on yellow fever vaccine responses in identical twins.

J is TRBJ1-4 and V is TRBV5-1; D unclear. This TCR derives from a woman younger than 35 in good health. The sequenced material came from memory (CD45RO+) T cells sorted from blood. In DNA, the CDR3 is TGCGCCAGCAGCTCACGGGAGCCAAATGAAAAACTGTTTTTT. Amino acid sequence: CASSSREPNEKLFF. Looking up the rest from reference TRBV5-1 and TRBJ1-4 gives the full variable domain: KAGVTQTPRYLIKTRGQQVTLSCSPISGHRSVSWYQQTPGQGLQFLFEYFSETQRNKGNFPGRFSGRQFSNSRSEMNVSTLELGDSALYLCASSSREPNEKLFFGSGTQLSVL.